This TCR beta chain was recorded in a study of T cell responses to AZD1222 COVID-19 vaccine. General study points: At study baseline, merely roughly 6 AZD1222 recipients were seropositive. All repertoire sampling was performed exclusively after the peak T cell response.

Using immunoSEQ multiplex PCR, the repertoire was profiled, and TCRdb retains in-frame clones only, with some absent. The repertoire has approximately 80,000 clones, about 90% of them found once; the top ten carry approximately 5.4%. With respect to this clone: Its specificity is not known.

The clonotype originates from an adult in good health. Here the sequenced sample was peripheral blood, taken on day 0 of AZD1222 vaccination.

The CDR3 region is CASSATGANYNEQFF. CDR3 sequence (DNA): TGTGCCAGCAGCGCGACAGGGGCGAACTACAATGAGCAGTTCTTC. The chain couples TRBV7-3 to TRBJ2-1, with 8 bases aligning to TRBD1. The junction had 6 bases not matched to a gene; V was cut back by 5 bases and J by 3 bases. CDR1 is SGHTA, CDR2 FQGTGA, per germline. CDR3 size: 15 residues.